The 3 T cell receptor beta chains below were found in one sample sequenced in a study. Adaptor-ligated barcode primers were used to amplify TRBV12-4/TRBJ1-2 clonotypes. TCRdb fed the multiplex PCR reads into MiXCR, producing one record per CDR3 protein. Of 200 or so distinct CDR3 sequences in the sample, under 6.5% are singletons; the top ten hold 65%. The sequencing sample was made of memory CD4+ T cells sorted from blood. Subset reported: memory CD4+ T cells, CD4+CD45RO+CD25-. Receptor source: a female donor with breast cancer.

CDR3 nucleotides: TGTGCCAGCAGTCCGGACAGGGCTGGCTACACCTTC. Its translation is CASSPDRAGYTF. The rearrangement links TRBV12-3 or TRBV12-4 to TRBJ1-2; 8 positions agree with TRBD1. This CDR3 region has 12 residues. The trim removed 5 bases at V and 7 bases at J, leaving 3 bases unmatched.

This clonotype counts as medium-sized. The chain couples TRBV12-3 or TRBV12-4 to TRBJ1-2; D uncertain. V lost 5 bases to trimming and J lost 8 bases, with 9 bases between them. The CDR3 length is 11 residues. Here the CDR3 DNA reads TGTGCCAGCAGTAGCCAACGCGGCTACACCTTC. Translating it yields CASSSQRGYTF.

The V gene is TRBV12-3 or TRBV12-4, the J gene TRBJ1-2; 7 nucleotides agree with TRBD1. This CDR3 comprises 12 residues. Losses at the gene ends were 6 bases for V and 6 bases for J; bases not matched to a gene: 4. The CDR3: CASRTDRDGYTF. CDR3 in DNA: TGTGCCAGCAGGACCGACAGGGATGGCTACACCTTC.